The following is a T cell receptor beta chain sequence with its context. This receptor's antigen is unknown. Base quality data are lacking; no much larger clone is found one base away. The CDR1 and CDR2 encoded by the germline V gene are MGHDK and SYGVNS. For this chain, trimming is 3 bases at the V end and 0 bases at the J end, and the number of junction bases without a gene match is 2. From its cysteine to its phenylalanine, the CDR3 spans 15 amino acids. CDR3 DNA is the only sequence kept; it has 45 bases, read in frame from the first base. This sample was included in a study of a mutant IDH1 vaccine in newly diagnosed glioma (dated by TCRdb to the early 2020s). Regarding the study in general: Vaccination began 4-6 weeks after radiotherapy alone, or alongside temozolomide cycles in the chemotherapy-containing groups. Of the roughly 32 treated patients, around 60% were male and 37.5% were female, and a mean age of approximately 40 years was recorded. Prior to enrollment, standard therapy consisting of radiotherapy alone, temozolomide alone, or radiochemotherapy with temozolomide had been administered to patients, with the combination being received by most patients. The week-35 safety follow-up was designated visit V12, and the week-47 end of study was designated visit V13. Peripheral blood was collected at six visits: V03 (baseline), V05, V07, V10, V12 and V13. For exploratory analyses, longitudinal TCRB deep sequencing was carried out in roughly 23 treated patients wherever samples were available.

Read against the paper, the sample's time point label means: week 47, end of study. Each vaccine dose was 300 ug of a 20-mer mutant IDH1 peptide in Montanide, given subcutaneously with topical imiquimod. Patients were given eight vaccinations, in weeks 1, 3, 5, 7, 11, 15, 19 and 23, which matched visits V03 through V10. The donors had newly diagnosed IDH1-mutant astrocytomas of WHO grade 3 or 4 that showed loss of nuclear ATRX. The samples were drawn from NOA16, a multicentre, single-arm, open-label phase I trial in Germany that tested a mutant IDH1 peptide vaccine in humans for the first time. Genomic DNA for TCRB sequencing was isolated from EDTA blood with the DNeasy Blood and Tissue Kit. Overall results and qualifications from the work: Changes in the top peripheral T cell clonotypes picked up by TCRB sequencing did not appear to be linked to pseudoprogression. PBMC samples for TCRB deep sequencing were selected based on availability. According to the authors, sample limitations meant that analyses of patient blood samples could not be reproduced. Immune responses induced by the vaccine were seen in 90% to 95% of patients across multiple MHC alleles.

The library was generated by the immunoSEQ multiplex PCR assay. Rearranged TCR beta chain sequences were amplified using the hsTCRB Kit according to the manufacturer's protocol. An Illumina MiSeq was used to sequence the TCRB libraries. In the source study's methods: The kit vendor's proprietary platform handled demultiplexing, trimming and gene mapping. The source is immuneACCESS, and TCRdb retained only in-frame sequences with V and J called. Part of the clones is not carried over; for the studies checked, unresolved V genes explain less than half of this, and the remainder is unexplained. The DNA gave D and trimming, while V, J and clone size come from that table. The sample data list 30,000 to 45,000 clones, and 75% of these were observed just once. About 8.9% of the sample lies in the top ten.

The sequence links TRBV25-1 to TRBJ2-1; 7 of the junction bases match TRBD2. The sequence was obtained from a man aged 40-49 years with glioma. This material consisted of PBMCs, taken from a glioma patient whose treatment included an IDH1 peptide vaccine. CDR3 sequence: CASSDPGGSYNEQFF. Read as DNA, the sequence is TGTGCCAGCAGTGATCCGGGAGGCTCCTACAATGAGCAGTTCTTC.